Listed below are T cell receptor beta chains from one sample, sequenced in a study of early T cells in non-severe SARS-CoV-2 infection. TCRdb independently ran MiXCR on the 5' RACE reads; one entry per CDR3 protein. The sample has fewer than 110,000 distinct CDR3 sequences, around 10% seen once. Input material: whole blood. The receptor set was obtained from an adult who was a healthcare worker with PCR-confirmed SARS-CoV-2 infection or an uninfected control (not recorded which). CDR3s include the opening cysteine and the closing phenylalanine or tryptophan. D genes are given only for firm matches.

V: TRBV9; D: .; CDR3: CASSPRAGESSDTQYF
V: TRBV27; D: TRBD1; CDR3: CASSVTGGSPLHF
V: TRBV10-3; D: .; CDR3: CATQGSSYEQYF
V: TRBV11-2; D: .; CDR3: CASSLATGELFF
V: TRBV9; D: .; CDR3: CASSVDDNYGYTF
V: TRBV30; D: .; CDR3: CAWMDYVFGTPGQETQYF
V: TRBV2; D: .; CDR3: CASISRTVDLHGYTF
V: TRBV6-5; D: .; CDR3: CASKLTSARASSYEQYF
V: TRBV4-2; D: .; CDR3: CASSQAPPLTHEKLFF
V: TRBV20-1; D: .; CDR3: CSAREATHEQYF
V: TRBV5-4; D: .; CDR3: CASSLDSTEQFF
V: TRBV27; D: TRBD2; CDR3: CASSLSSGRARTGELFF
V: TRBV4-1; D: .; CDR3: CASSQVAEDTQYF
V: TRBV6-2/TRBV6-3; D: .; CDR3: CASSFRDRTDTQYF
V: TRBV11-2; D: .; CDR3: CASSSEVTSEAFF
V: TRBV10-2; D: .; CDR3: CASSSELRYNEQFF
V: TRBV24-1; D: TRBD1; CDR3: CATGTGAGDEQFF
V: TRBV4-1; D: .; CDR3: CASSQLTGRDYEQYF
V: TRBV24-1; D: .; CDR3: CATSDATRGSNEQFF
V: TRBV11-2; D: .; CDR3: CASSLGRFDQETQYF
V: TRBV19; D: .; CDR3: CASTSRAEIQETQYF
V: TRBV6-2/TRBV6-3; D: .; CDR3: CASSWANEQFF
V: TRBV7-8; D: .; CDR3: CASSLGVSAVAAEAFF
V: TRBV5-5; D: .; CDR3: CASSLGDTGELFF
V: TRBV2; D: TRBD2; CDR3: CASSEALRTSANEQFF
V: TRBV29-1; D: TRBD1; CDR3: CSVGGTGYNEQFF
V: TRBV2; D: TRBD1; CDR3: CAIQPTGVQPQHF
V: TRBV7-6; D: TRBD2; CDR3: CASSWRQGGAGGQETQYF
V: TRBV6-5; D: TRBD2; CDR3: CASRAGLAGGKGEQFF
V: TRBV6-6; D: .; CDR3: CASRNDRVYGYTF
V: TRBV20-1; D: .; CDR3: CSARSPGGDTQYF
V: TRBV6-6; D: TRBD1; CDR3: CASRPGTGRLYGYTF
V: TRBV7-8; D: TRBD1; CDR3: CASGPRDSLNEKLFF
V: TRBV5-1; D: TRBD2; CDR3: CASSPMGLAGPNEQFF
V: TRBV20-1; D: TRBD2; CDR3: CSARLADSYNEQFF
V: TRBV28; D: .; CDR3: CASIPPGANVLTF
V: TRBV2; D: TRBD2; CDR3: CASRGTSGLTGELFF
V: TRBV2; D: .; CDR3: CASSEQGGKETQYF
V: TRBV2; D: .; CDR3: CASSEAEGTDTQYF
V: TRBV28; D: .; CDR3: CASSGRVGLSYNSPLHF
V: TRBV18; D: .; CDR3: CASSPDTYEQYF
V: TRBV7-3; D: TRBD1; CDR3: CASSRTGINEQFF
V: TRBV12-3/TRBV12-4; D: .; CDR3: CASSLAPGVQETQYF
V: TRBV20-1; D: .; CDR3: CSARDLAGGEQYF